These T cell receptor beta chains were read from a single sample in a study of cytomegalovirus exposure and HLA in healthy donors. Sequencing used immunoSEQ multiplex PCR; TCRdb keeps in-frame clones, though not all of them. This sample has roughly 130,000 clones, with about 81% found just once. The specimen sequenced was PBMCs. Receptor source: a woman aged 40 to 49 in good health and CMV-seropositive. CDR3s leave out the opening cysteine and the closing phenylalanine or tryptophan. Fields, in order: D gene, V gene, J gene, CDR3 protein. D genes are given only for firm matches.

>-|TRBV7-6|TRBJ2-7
ASSLEGSAFQREQY
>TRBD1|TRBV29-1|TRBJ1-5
SVQTGESQPQH
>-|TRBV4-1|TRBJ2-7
ASSQVESRYEQY
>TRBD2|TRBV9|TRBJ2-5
ASSVGPRGGRLETQY
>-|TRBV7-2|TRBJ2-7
ASSLAGGSYEQY
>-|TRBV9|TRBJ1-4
ASSAAGNSNEKLF
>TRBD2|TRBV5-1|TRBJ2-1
ASSLGEGSYNEQF
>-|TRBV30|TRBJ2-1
AGGGIGRGRYNEQF
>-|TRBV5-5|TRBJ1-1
ASSLTAGSTEAF
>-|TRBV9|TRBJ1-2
ASSPQGSGYT
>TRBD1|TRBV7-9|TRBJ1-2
ASSLEGAYSYGYT
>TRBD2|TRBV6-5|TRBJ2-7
ASSYSGLAGAYEQY
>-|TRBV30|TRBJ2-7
AWTTGFEQY
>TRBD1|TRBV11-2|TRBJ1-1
ASSSFRGPGTEAF
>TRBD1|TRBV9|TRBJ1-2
ASSVDYRGRGYT
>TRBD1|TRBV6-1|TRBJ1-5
ASREQGSNQPQH
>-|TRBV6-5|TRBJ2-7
ASSYSNLRELYEQY
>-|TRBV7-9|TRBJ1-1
ASSLGEGGTEAF
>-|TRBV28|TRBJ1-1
ASHQVNTEAF
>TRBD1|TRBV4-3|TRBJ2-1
ASSQEGKAGGIYNEQF
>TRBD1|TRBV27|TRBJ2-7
ASSSTGYTYEQY
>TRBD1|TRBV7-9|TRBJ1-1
ASSKGQGWPEAF
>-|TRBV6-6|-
ASSYSEAVTGELF
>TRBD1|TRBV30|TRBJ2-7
AWSVTGADEQY
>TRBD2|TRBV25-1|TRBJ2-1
ASSAYSSGGASSEQF
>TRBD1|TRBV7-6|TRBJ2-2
ASSPRGARQGTGELF
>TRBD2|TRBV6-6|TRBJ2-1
ASSYSSGGSYNEQF
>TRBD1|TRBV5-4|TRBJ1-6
ASSQTSGGRSPLH
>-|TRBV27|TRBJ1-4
ASSLGPLGEKLF
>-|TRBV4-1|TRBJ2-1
ASSQVQVEQF
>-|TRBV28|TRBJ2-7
ASRDTTGSQY
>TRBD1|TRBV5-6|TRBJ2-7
ASSLQGERR
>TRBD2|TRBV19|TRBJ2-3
ASSIGLALSTDTQY
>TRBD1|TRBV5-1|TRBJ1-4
ASSPGQGQRGTNEKLF
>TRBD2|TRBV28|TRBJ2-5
ASKASGSIKTQY
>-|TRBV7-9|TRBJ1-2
ASSLGDISFGYT
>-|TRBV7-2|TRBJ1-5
ASSLGREFGDQPQH
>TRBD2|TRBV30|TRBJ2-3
AWSVPSGAEGTDTQY
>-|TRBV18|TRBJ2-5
ASSPRGDQETQY
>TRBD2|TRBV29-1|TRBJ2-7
SVVGLAGLYEQY
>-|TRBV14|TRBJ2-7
ASSQGLAIGEQY
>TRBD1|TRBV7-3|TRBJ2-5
ASSLAYGTAQETQY
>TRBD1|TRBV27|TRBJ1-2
ASSSGGAGYGYT
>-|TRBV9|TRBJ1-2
ASSDSQGNYGYT
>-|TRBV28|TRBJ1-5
ASSQGMEPQH
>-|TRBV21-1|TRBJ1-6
ASSTLLMIYNSPLH
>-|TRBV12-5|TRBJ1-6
ASGLIGVGNSPLH
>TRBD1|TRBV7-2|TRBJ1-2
ASSPRQGYYGYT
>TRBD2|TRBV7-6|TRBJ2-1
ASSFLQWSGGANEQF
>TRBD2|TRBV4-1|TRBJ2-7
ASSGGGNYEQY
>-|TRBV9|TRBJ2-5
ASSGTGSKETQY
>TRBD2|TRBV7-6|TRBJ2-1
ASSLATSGIYNEQF